What follows is one TCR beta chain and its context. Germline V gene data show CDR1 as SGHDT and CDR2 as YYEEEE. The CDR3 consists of 14 residues. The V end was cut by 2 bases, the J end by 2 bases, with 10 bases between. In the authors' workflow: Reference gene primer amplification gave estimated nucleated cell counts. TCRdb's copy holds only in-frame clones and misses some; the assay was immunoSEQ multiplex PCR. The V and J calls and clone size are taken from that table; D and trimming were inferred from the DNA. The table has around 200,000 clones, about 83% seen once. This specimen comes from a study of blood T cell repertoires in COVID-19. Study-wide context: Whether acute or convalescent, the COVID-19 samples came from the United States, Italy and Spain. From T cells, B-cell-depleted T cells, or PBMCs came the material, which was cDNA or gDNA.

Material: peripheral blood. The chain has TRBV5-6 and TRBJ1-1, with D possibly TRBD1 on 6 matching bases. The receptor comes from a man aged 40-50 years with active or convalescent COVID-19. CDR3 loop: CASSFAGTNTEAFF. The CDR3 DNA is TGTGCCAGCAGCTTCGCAGGGACAAACACTGAAGCTTTCTTT.